This TCR beta chain stems from a study of neurological immune-mediated disorders (dated by TCRdb to between 2018 and 2021). Looking at the study overall: Among the 34 multiple sclerosis patients, relapsing-remitting MS was present in some 30 and secondary progressive MS was present in 3. The cohort comprised 68 subjects: about 15 HAM/TSP patients, some 34 multiple sclerosis patients and 20 or so healthy controls. The roughly 100 TCR-beta libraries covered PBMC samples along with longitudinal samples, technical triplicates, and paired sorted CD4+ and CD8+ T-cell subsets. The study compared peripheral blood TCR-beta repertoires of HTLV-I-associated myelopathy (HAM/TSP) patients, multiple sclerosis patients and healthy controls using UMI-based sequencing.

This clonotype is assessed as large (0.1 to 1%). Its binding antigen is unknown. The sample holds no much larger clone one base away, and base qualities are not on file. cDNA synthesis used template-switch 5'RACE with a primer carrying a 10-nucleotide random unique molecular identifier tagging each TCR transcript. Every sequencing run yielded over 170 million TCR-beta sequences covering 15-18 subjects. The RNeasy kit was used to extract total RNA. TCR-beta VDJ regions were amplified with primers for the TCR constant region and the 5'RACE anchor, using the KAPA Real-time Library Amplification kit. A first PCR added sample indexes and Illumina adaptors, after which a second PCR increased the library yield. After Ampure bead purification, the TCR product of roughly 650 bp was size-selected on a 2% E-gel SizeSelection system. Before pooling, library quality was checked on a Bioanalyzer, concentration was measured with Qubit, and libraries were quantified with the Kapa Library Quantification kit. An Illumina HiSeq 2500 sequenced the libraries paired-end 2 x 150 bp. To increase sequence diversity, about 24-32% phiX was spiked into each library pool. The study's own analysis went as follows. The quality-filtered reads were processed with the UMI-based MiGEC pipeline, whose error correction step removed more than 80% of the raw TCR sequences. VDJ genes were aligned to IMGT germline references, and clonotypes were defined by unique CDR3 amino acid sequence plus V-J genes. Clonal expansion, Shannon diversity and CDR3 relatedness were evaluated with VDJtools (CalcPairwiseDistances, ClusterSamples), while phylogenetic trees were built in CLCbio workbench. Using coefficient-of-variation modelling across technical triplicates, the study counted a clone as expanded if it had at least 8 unique UMIs. The raw public reads went through TCRdb reprocessing: fastp at Q25, MiXCR clone calling, in-frame beta chains kept. Entries are consolidated by CDR3 protein sequence, retaining the most common genes and DNA. These V and J calls are TCRdb output, not the study's own analysis. This sample gives 25,000 to 40,000 distinct CDR3 sequences in total; about 1.6% of them show up just once. Around 9% of the sample lies in the top ten.

For unsorted PBMC libraries, 2 million PBMCs were used after storage in RNAlater at -80 degrees C until RNA extraction. Multiple sclerosis patients were enrolled in a US clinical protocol evaluating disease progression by magnetic resonance imaging. Peripheral blood underwent Ficoll-Hypaque density gradient centrifugation to isolate PBMCs, which were then cryopreserved in liquid nitrogen. Taken from cysteine to phenylalanine, the CDR3 has 15 residues. The CDR3 DNA has 45 bases and is translated from base 1. V is cut by 5 bases and J by 6 bases, and the space between the germline ends is 17 bases. Study-wide conclusions, independent of this receptor: The MS cluster showed no association with clinical or MRI features, and the authors stated that larger cohorts are needed. Repertoires from 18 of 34 MS patients were grouped by phylogenetic analysis into a cluster of related CDR3 sequences, suggesting a possible repertoire-level signature. TCR clonal expansion was highest in HAM/TSP patients and lowest in MS patients, with MS patients falling below even healthy controls. No identical CDR3 amino acid sequences were shared among expanded clones across subjects, suggesting private TCR-beta repertoires in all groups.

This receptor was obtained from a young woman with multiple sclerosis. Sequenced sample: PBMCs. The chain uses TRBV12-3 or TRBV12-4 and TRBJ2-4, with the D gene too uncertain to name. The DNA reads TGTGCCAGCAGTCCCGGTCTAGGGCCCCCAAACATTCAGTACTTC. This gives the protein CASSPGLGPPNIQYF.